The text below deals with one T cell receptor beta chain. The data originate from a study of control samples from healthy donors and cancer patients. Libraries were prepared by immunoSEQ multiplex PCR; TCRdb keeps only in-frame clonotypes and omits some of them. The table shows approximately 70,000 clones, with nearly 90% occurring only once. CDR3 length: 13 residues. CDR1 and CDR2 (germline): KGHDR, SFDVKD. V was trimmed by 7 bases and J by 7 bases, leaving 13 bases between them. Sequences were obtained from PBMCs. This receptor was taken from a man aged 60-69 years with lung cancer. The chain carries TRBV24-1 and TRBJ2-1; D might be TRBD2 (5 bases). CDR3 sequence reads: CATSSITGNEQFF. The CDR3 bases are TGTGCCACCAGCTCCATCACGGGGAATGAGCAGTTCTTC.